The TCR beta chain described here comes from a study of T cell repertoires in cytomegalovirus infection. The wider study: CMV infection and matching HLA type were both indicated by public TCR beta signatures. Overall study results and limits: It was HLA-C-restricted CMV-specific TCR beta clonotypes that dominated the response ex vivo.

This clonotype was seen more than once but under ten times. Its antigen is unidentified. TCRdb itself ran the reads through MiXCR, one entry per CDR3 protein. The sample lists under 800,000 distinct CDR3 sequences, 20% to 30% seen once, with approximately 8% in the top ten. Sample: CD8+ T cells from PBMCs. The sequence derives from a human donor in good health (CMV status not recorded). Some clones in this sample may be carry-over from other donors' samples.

CDR3 nucleotides: TGTGCCAGCAGCTTGCCGGGACAGGGACATAATGGCTACACCTTC. Protein: CASSLPGQGHNGYTF. V is TRBV7-9 and J is TRBJ1-2, with TRBD1 identical over 9 bases. The CDR3 runs 15 residues. The V and J ends lost 3 bases and 6 bases, in that order; junction bases with no gene match: 8. CDR1 and CDR2 from the germline V gene are SEHNR and FQNEAQ (reference sequence).